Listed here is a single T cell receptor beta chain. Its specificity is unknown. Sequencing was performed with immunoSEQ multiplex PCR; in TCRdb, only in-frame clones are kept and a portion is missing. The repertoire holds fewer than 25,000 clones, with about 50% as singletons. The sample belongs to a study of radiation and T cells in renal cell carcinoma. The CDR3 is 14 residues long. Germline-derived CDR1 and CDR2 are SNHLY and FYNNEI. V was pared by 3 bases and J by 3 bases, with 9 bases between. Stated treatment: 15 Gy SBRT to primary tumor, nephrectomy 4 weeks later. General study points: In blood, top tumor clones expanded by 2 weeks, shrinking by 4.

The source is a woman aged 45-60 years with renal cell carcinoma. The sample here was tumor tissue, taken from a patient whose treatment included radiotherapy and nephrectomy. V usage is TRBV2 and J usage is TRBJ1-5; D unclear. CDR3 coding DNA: TGTGCCAGCAGTGATAGTCGGAACAATCAGCCCCAGCATTTT. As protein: CASSDSRNNQPQHF.